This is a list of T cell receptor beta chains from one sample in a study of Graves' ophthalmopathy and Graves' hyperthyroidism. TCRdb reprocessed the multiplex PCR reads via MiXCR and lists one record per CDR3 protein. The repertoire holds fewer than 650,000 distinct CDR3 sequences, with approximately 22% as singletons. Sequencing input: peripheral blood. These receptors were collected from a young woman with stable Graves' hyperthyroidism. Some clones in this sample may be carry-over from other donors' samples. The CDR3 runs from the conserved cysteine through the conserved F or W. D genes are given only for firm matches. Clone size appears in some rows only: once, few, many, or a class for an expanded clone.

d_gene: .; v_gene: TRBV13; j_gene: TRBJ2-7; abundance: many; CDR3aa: CASSRYQGSHEQYF; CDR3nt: TGTGCCAGCAGTCGTTATCAGGGTTCTCACGAGCAGTACTTC
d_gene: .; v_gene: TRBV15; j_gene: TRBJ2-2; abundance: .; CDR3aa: CATSRGGGTHTGELFF; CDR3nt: TGTGCCACCAGCAGAGGGGGCGGGACCCACACCGGGGAGCTGTTTTTT
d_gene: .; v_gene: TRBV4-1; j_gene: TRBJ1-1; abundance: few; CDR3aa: CASSQRGDPEAFF; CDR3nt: TGCGCCAGCAGCCAAAGGGGGGACCCAGAAGCTTTCTTT
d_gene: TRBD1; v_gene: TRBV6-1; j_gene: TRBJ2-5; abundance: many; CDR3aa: CASSVSGQGVGETQYF; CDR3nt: TGTGCCAGCAGTGTATCGGGACAGGGGGTAGGGGAGACCCAGTACTTC
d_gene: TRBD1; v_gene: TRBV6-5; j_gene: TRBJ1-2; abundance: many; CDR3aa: CASSYRDRGHGYTF; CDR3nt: TGTGCCAGCAGTTACCGGGACAGGGGGCATGGCTACACCTTC
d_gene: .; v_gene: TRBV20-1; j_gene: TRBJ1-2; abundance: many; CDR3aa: CSAIYRPGIDGYTF; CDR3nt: TGCAGTGCCATATACCGCCCAGGGATCGATGGCTACACCTTC
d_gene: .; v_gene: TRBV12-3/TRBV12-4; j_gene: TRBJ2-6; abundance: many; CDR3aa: CASILGGASGANVLTF; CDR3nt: TGTGCCAGCATACTAGGGGGAGCCTCTGGGGCCAACGTCCTGACTTTC
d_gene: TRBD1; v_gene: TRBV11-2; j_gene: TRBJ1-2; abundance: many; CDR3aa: CASTPWGGRGSNYGYTF; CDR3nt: TGTGCCAGCACCCCCTGGGGGGGCAGGGGGTCTAACTATGGCTACACCTTC
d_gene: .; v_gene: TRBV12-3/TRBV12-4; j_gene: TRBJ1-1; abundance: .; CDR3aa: CASSFQRGGKAEAFF; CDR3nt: TGTGCCAGCAGTTTTCAGAGGGGTGGGAAGGCTGAAGCTTTCTTT
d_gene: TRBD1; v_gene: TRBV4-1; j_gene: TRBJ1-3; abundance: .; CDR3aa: CASSHPRTGRSGNTIYF; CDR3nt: TGCGCCAGCAGCCATCCCCGGACAGGGAGGTCTGGAAACACCATATATTTT
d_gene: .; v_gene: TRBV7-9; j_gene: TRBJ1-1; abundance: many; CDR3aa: CASSSYIFMNTEAFF; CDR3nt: TGTGCCAGCAGCTCCTACATCTTCATGAACACTGAAGCTTTCTTT
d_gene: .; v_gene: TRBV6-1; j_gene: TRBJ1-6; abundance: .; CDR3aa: CAINGRGAGIYNSPLHF; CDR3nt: TGTGCCATAAACGGGAGGGGCGCTGGGATCTATAATTCACCCCTCCACTTT
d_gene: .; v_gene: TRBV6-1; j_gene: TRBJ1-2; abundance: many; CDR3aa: CASSENGRGGLIYGYTF; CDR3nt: TGTGCCAGCAGTGAAAACGGTAGGGGGGGGCTGATCTATGGCTACACCTTC
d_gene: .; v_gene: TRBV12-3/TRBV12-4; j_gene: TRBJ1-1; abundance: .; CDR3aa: CASRLRGATEAFF; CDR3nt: TGTGCCAGCAGACTCCGGGGAGCCACTGAAGCTTTCTTT
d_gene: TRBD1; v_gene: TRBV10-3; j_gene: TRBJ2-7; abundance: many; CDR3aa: CAISDRDRVGYEQYF; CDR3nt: TGTGCCATCAGTGATAGGGACAGAGTCGGCTACGAGCAGTACTTC
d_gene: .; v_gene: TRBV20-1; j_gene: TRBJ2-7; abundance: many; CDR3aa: CSARQQGFHEQYF; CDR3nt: TGCAGTGCTAGGCAGCAGGGTTTCCACGAGCAGTACTTC
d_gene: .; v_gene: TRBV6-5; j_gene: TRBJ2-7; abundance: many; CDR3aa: CASSYSGGPYEQYF; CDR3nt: TGTGCCAGCAGTTACTCTGGCGGGCCCTACGAGCAGTACTTC
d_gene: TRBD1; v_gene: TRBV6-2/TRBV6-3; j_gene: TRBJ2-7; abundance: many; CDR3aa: CATDRGQGSYEQYF; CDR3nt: TGTGCCACGGATCGGGGACAGGGATCCTACGAGCAGTACTTC
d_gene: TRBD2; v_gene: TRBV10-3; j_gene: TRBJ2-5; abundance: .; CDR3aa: CAISQGLAGALETQYF; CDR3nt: TGTGCCATCAGTCAAGGACTAGCGGGAGCCTTGGAGACCCAGTACTTC
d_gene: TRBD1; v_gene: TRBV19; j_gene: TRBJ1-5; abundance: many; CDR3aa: CASLNRGADQPQHF; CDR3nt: TGTGCCTCTTTAAACAGGGGGGCGGATCAGCCCCAGCATTTT
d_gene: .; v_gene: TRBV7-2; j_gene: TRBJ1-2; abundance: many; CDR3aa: CASSFGVYYGYTF; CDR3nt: TGTGCCAGCAGCTTCGGGGTGTACTATGGCTACACCTTC
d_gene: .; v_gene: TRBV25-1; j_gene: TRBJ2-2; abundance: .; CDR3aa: CASSAVSGTRNTGELFF; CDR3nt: TGTGCCAGCAGTGCTGTCTCCGGGACAAGGAACACCGGGGAGCTGTTTTTT